This TCR beta chain was found in a study of blood T cell repertoires in COVID-19. Profiled with immunoSEQ multiplex PCR; TCRdb holds only in-frame clones, not every one. Found here are around 160,000 clones, just under 85% of them singletons; the top ten hold under 3%. CDR3 size: 14 residues. CDR1 and CDR2 (germline): KGHSH, LQKENI. J gave up 10 bases and V 3 bases, and 7 bases lay outside the gene matches. The source of this sequence is a woman aged 40 to 50 with active or convalescent COVID-19. Sequencing was done on a sample of peripheral blood. This chain links TRBV18 with TRBJ1-1; 11 nucleotides match TRBD1. The CDR3 is CASSPGQGAVGAFF. CDR3 DNA: TGTGCCAGCTCACCTGGACAGGGGGCAGTGGGAGCTTTCTTT.